Following are 25 T cell receptor beta chains from one sample sequenced in a study of regulatory T cells in long-lasting Graves disease (dated by TCRdb to about 2021). The library was made by multiplex PCR. The listed sequencing device is Illumina HiSeq 4000. iRepertoire HTBI primers and Arm-PCR amplification of CDR3 regions were used to construct TCR beta libraries. TCRdb reprocessed the public reads (quality trimming at Q25 with fastp, clone calling with MiXCR) and kept in-frame beta chains. Identical CDR3 protein sequences are pooled into one entry, listed with their most common genes and DNA. The sample includes around 460,000 distinct CDR3 sequences, with around 13% observed a single time. The ten largest account for more than 15% of the sample. The time point label here, explained by the study, means: newly diagnosed GD, antithyroid drugs for less than 3 months. For both TCR sequencing and RNA sequencing, RNA was extracted from PBMCs in TRIzol.

The data were also submitted as part of a second study, on T cells in Graves' hyperthyroidism and ophthalmopathy.

Sequencing was performed on peripheral blood mononuclear cells (PBMCs), taken at new diagnosis, from a patient treated with antithyroid drugs. The receptors were gathered from a woman in her forties or fifties with Graves disease. Donor details come from another sample of the same person, matched by shared clones.

This clonotype was seen repeatedly, ten times or more. The V gene is TRBV18, the J gene TRBJ1-6; D is uncertain. Germline lookup yields CDR1 KGHSH and CDR2 LQKENI. This CDR3 has 13 amino acids. Deletions cut 2 bases from V and 8 bases from J, with 7 bases between. This CDR3 reads CASSPGEDSPLHF. DNA of the CDR3: TGTGCCAGCTCACCAGGGGAGGATTCACCCCTCCACTTT.

This clonotype showed up many times. V is TRBV11-2 and J is TRBJ2-1; TRBD2 might be the D (6 bases). This CDR3 has 12 residues. V was trimmed by 5 bases and J by 10 bases, leaving 12 bases between them. CDR1 is SGHAT, CDR2 FQNNGV, per germline. The CDR3 here is CASSTRLAEQFF. CDR3 nucleotide sequence: TGTGCCAGCAGCACGAGGCTAGCGGAGCAGTTCTTC.

This clonotype came up many times. The V call is TRBV10-3, the J call TRBJ2-2; 7 bases match TRBD1. Germline V gene data show CDR1 as ENHRY and CDR2 as SYGVKD. CDR3 length: 18 residues. V shed 8 bases, J shed 2 bases, and the junction held 17 bases outside the gene matches. CDR3 DNA sequence: TGTGCCATCCTCCCGACGGGCCGGGACAGAGAAAACACCGGGGAGCTGTTTTTT. Protein sequence: CAILPTGRDRENTGELFF.

The gene calls are TRBV19 and TRBJ2-3; the match to TRBD1 covers 7 bases. J was trimmed by 8 bases and V by 3 bases; bases with no gene match: 8. The CDR3 loop spans 14 amino acids. CDR1 and CDR2 from the germline V gene are LNHDA and SQIVND (reference sequence). CDR3 amino acids: CASSIQQGTGTQYF. The CDR3 bases are TGTGCCAGTAGTATCCAACAGGGGACGGGTACGCAGTATTTT.

The CDR3 sequence is CASSPRGYNSPLHF. In DNA form, the CDR3 reads TGTGCCAGCAGCCCCCGGGGCTATAATTCACCCCTCCACTTT. V usage is TRBV11-2 and J usage is TRBJ1-6; D remains ambiguous. The CDR3 has 14 residues. The V and J ends lost 5 bases and 3 bases respectively, with 8 bases between them. The V gene's germline CDR1 is SGHAT and CDR2 FQNNGV.

This clonotype was detected ten times or more. The chain joins TRBV6-1 to TRBJ1-1, with 9 bases identical to TRBD1. The CDR3 covers 16 residues. Trimming at V came to 1 base and at J to 4 bases, leaving 7 bases not matched to a gene. Germline CDR1 is MNHNS and CDR2 is SASEGT. CDR3 sequence: CASSEGTGELFTEAFF. In DNA form, the CDR3 reads TGTGCCAGCAGTGAAGGGACAGGGGAATTGTTCACTGAAGCTTTCTTT.

The DNA for the CDR3 is TGTGCCAGCAATAGGAGGGAGAATGAGCAGTTCTTC. Its translation: CASNRRENEQFF. This sequence joins TRBV6-1 and TRBJ2-1, with D perhaps TRBD2 (6 bases). The CDR3 length is 12 residues. Between the trimmed V and J ends, which lost 7 bases and 7 bases, there was a span of 11 bases. CDR1 is MNHNS, CDR2 SASEGT, per germline.

There are many counts of this clonotype. The rearrangement uses TRBV28 and TRBJ1-4, with TRBD1 matching 8 bases. This CDR3 has 14 residues. CDR1 MDHEN and CDR2 SYDVKM come from the germline V gene. The J segment lost 7 bases and the V segment lost 7 bases, leaving 8 bases of the junction unmatched. The CDR3 nucleotides are TGTGCCAGCACCTTGACAGGGGTTGGTGAAAAACTGTTTTTT. The encoded protein is CASTLTGVGEKLFF.

Many counts were recorded for this clonotype. The chain couples TRBV6-1 to TRBJ2-1; 11 bases are shared with TRBD2. Germline V gene data show CDR1 as MNHNS and CDR2 as SASEGT. V lost 5 bases, J lost 4 bases, and 4 bases stayed unmatched. The CDR3 is 15 amino acids. CDR3 DNA: TGTGCCAGCAGTCAACTAGCGGGAGCGTACAATGAGCAGTTCTTC. Amino acid sequence: CASSQLAGAYNEQFF.

Ten or more counts support this clonotype. CDR3 nucleotide sequence: TGCAGTGCTAGATGGACAGGGGGAACAGATACGCAGTATTTT. As protein: CSARWTGGTDTQYF. V is TRBV20-1 and J is TRBJ2-3; TRBD1 agrees at 10 bases. The V gene end was trimmed by 2 bases and the J gene end by 3 bases; junction bases not matched to a gene: 2. Germline V gene lookup returns CDR1 DFQATT and CDR2 SNEGSKA (reference sequence). The CDR3 is 14 residues long.

This clonotype was picked up a small number of times. The chain links TRBV10-1 to TRBJ2-1, with 14 bases matching TRBD2. The CDR3 covers 16 residues. V was clipped by 0 bases and J by 9 bases; unmatched bases: 4. Germline-derived CDR1 and CDR2 are WNHNN and SYGVQD (reference sequence). CDR3: CASSESGTSGSFEQFF. CDR3 DNA: TGCGCCAGCAGTGAGTCAGGGACTAGCGGGAGCTTTGAGCAGTTCTTC.

Many counts were recorded for this clonotype. This sequence joins TRBV7-2 and TRBJ2-3; D might be TRBD1 (5 bases). V was pared by 3 bases and J by 1 base, with 11 bases between. CDR1 is SGHTA and CDR2 is FQGNSA in the germline V gene. This CDR3 spans 15 amino acids. The CDR3 is CASSFDWGRTDTQYF. The CDR3 DNA reads TGTGCCAGCAGCTTCGACTGGGGCCGCACAGATACGCAGTATTTT.

This clonotype occurred many times. The V and J genes are TRBV5-1 and TRBJ1-1, with D perhaps TRBD1 (6 bases). Germline V gene data show CDR1 as SGHRS and CDR2 as YFSETQ. The CDR3 runs 14 residues. The ends were cut back, 4 bases at V and 0 bases at J, with 10 bases in the middle. The CDR3 region is CASSGTGMNTEAFF. CDR3 nucleotide sequence: TGCGCCAGCAGCGGTACAGGGATGAACACTGAAGCTTTCTTT.

This sequence joins TRBV6-1 and TRBJ2-5; D ambiguous. The length of the CDR3 is 12 residues. From germline, CDR1 is MNHNS and CDR2 SASEGT. Trimming cost V 7 bases and J 3 bases, with 9 bases left between them. For the CDR3, the DNA is TGTGCCAGCAAATGGAATGAAGAGACCCAGTACTTC. The encoded protein is CASKWNEETQYF.

Many counts were recorded for this clonotype. The rearrangement uses TRBV7-2 and TRBJ2-7; D uncertain. The CDR3 is 14 residues long. Germline values: CDR1 SGHTA, CDR2 FQGNSA. V lost 1 base and J 0 bases, leaving 7 bases between the germline ends. The CDR3 sequence: CASSLGTHSYEQYF. The CDR3 coding sequence is TGTGCCAGCAGCTTAGGGACGCACTCCTACGAGCAGTACTTC. The full variable domain, in which reference TRBV7-2 and TRBJ2-7 provide the parts outside the CDR3, is GAGVSQSPSNKVTEKGKDVELRCDPISGHTALYWYRQSLGQGLEFLIYFQGNSAPDKSGLPSDRFSAERTGGSVSTLTIQRTQQEDSAVYLCASSLGTHSYEQYFGPGTRLTVT.

This rearrangement joins TRBV9 to TRBJ2-3; the match to TRBD2 covers 10 bases. CDR1 is SGDLS and CDR2 is YYNGEE in the germline V gene. The CDR3 is made up of 17 amino acids. Unmatched junction bases numbered 14, after V lost 5 bases and J lost 5 bases. CDR3 sequence reads: CASSPGLADAWGDTQYF. The DNA for the CDR3 is TGTGCCAGCAGTCCCGGACTAGCGGACGCTTGGGGAGATACGCAGTATTTT.

The sample holds a few counts of this clonotype. V is TRBV9 and J is TRBJ1-6; D not certain. Germline CDR1 SGDLS, CDR2 YYNGEE. CDR3 length: 13 residues. Between the trimmed V and J ends, which lost 5 bases and 6 bases, there was a span of 9 bases. DNA of the CDR3: TGTGCCAGCAGTACGTGGAGTAATTCACCCCTCCACTTT. It encodes CASSTWSNSPLHF.

Only one count was recorded for this clonotype. Since a far larger clone is one base different, this is likely a read error. Here the CDR3 DNA reads TGTGCCAGCAGTCAGACCCCAGGGGGTACTCACAGTGAGCAGTTCTTC. Protein sequence: CASSQTPGGTHSEQFF. This rearrangement joins TRBV7-3 to TRBJ2-1; 7 bases map to TRBD1. The CDR3 covers 16 residues. Trimming removed 6 bases from V and 9 bases from J; junction bases left unmatched: 17. From germline, CDR1 is SGHTA and CDR2 FQGTGA. Filled out from reference TRBV7-3 and TRBJ2-1, the complete variable domain reads GAGVSQTPSNKVTEKGKYVELRCDPISGHTALYWYRQSLGQGPEFLIYFQGTGAADDSGLPNDRFFAVRPEGSVSTLKIQRTERGDSAVYLCASSQTPGGTHSEQFFGPGTRLTVL.

This clonotype showed up many times. V and J are TRBV2 and TRBJ2-7; D unresolved. Germline V gene lookup returns CDR1 SNHLY and CDR2 FYNNEI. This CDR3 is built from 11 residues. The V end was cut by 2 bases, the J end by 2 bases, with 1 base between. The CDR3 reads CASSETYEQYF. CDR3 sequence (DNA): TGTGCCAGCAGTGAAACCTACGAGCAGTACTTC.

There are a few counts of this clonotype. This chain joins TRBV28 and TRBJ1-5; 7 nucleotides line up with TRBD1. The J segment lost 0 bases and the V segment lost 4 bases, leaving 3 bases of the junction unmatched. CDR3 size: 15 residues. Per germline, CDR1 MDHEN and CDR2 SYDVKM. The CDR3 loop is CASSSGQASNQPQHF. DNA for the CDR3: TGTGCCAGCAGTTCCGGACAGGCTAGCAATCAGCCCCAGCATTTT.

This clonotype was seen many times. V gene TRBV20-1 combines with J gene TRBJ2-5; D not resolved. Germline CDR1 DFQATT, CDR2 SNEGSKA (reference sequence). V lost 0 bases to trimming and J lost 0 bases, with 11 bases between them. The CDR3 totals 15 residues. CDR3: CSARDYRFYQETQYF. The CDR3 DNA is TGCAGTGCTAGAGATTACCGTTTTTACCAAGAGACCCAGTACTTC.

This clonotype was seen a handful of times. The chain uses TRBV5-6 and TRBJ2-1, with 10 bases matching TRBD2. This CDR3 has 18 residues. From germline, CDR1 is SGHDT and CDR2 YYEEEE. Trimming at V came to 2 bases and at J to 0 bases, leaving 8 bases not matched to a gene. CDR3 sequence reads: CASSFGLAELSSYNEQFF. As DNA, the CDR3 is TGTGCCAGCAGCTTTGGACTAGCGGAGTTGAGCTCCTACAATGAGCAGTTCTTC. Full variable domain (outside the CDR3, taken from reference TRBV5-6 and TRBJ2-1): DAGVTQSPTHLIKTRGQQVTLRCSPKSGHDTVSWYQQALGQGPQFIFQYYEEEERQRGNFPDRFSGHQFPNYSSELNVNALLLGDSALYLCASSFGLAELSSYNEQFFGPGTRLTVL.

The chain combines TRBV5-1 with TRBJ2-1, with 10 bases identical to TRBD2. CDR1 SGHRS and CDR2 YFSETQ come from the germline V gene. The CDR3 extends over 16 amino acids. With V trimmed by 5 bases and J by 4 bases, 9 bases remained unmatched. Here the CDR3 DNA reads TGCGCCAGCAGGAGGGTAGCGGGAGGACATTACAATGAGCAGTTCTTC. Its protein product is CASRRVAGGHYNEQFF.

This clonotype has a handful of counts. The J gene is TRBJ2-3, the V gene TRBV5-1, with a possible D match to TRBD1 (5 bases). V lost 5 bases, J lost 0 bases, and 19 bases lay in between. CDR3 length: 17 residues. Per germline, CDR1 SGHRS and CDR2 YFSETQ. CDR3 sequence reads: CASRLPLFQGSTDTQYF. CDR3 nucleotides: TGCGCCAGCAGACTTCCGCTATTCCAGGGTAGCACAGATACGCAGTATTTT.

Only a few counts were recorded for this clonotype. The gene calls are TRBV6-5 and TRBJ2-7; D gene ambiguous. Trimming took off 2 bases at V and 5 bases at J, with 10 bases between the two ends. The CDR3 has 13 residues. From germline, CDR1 is MNHEY and CDR2 SVGAGI. Here the CDR3 DNA reads TGTGCCAGCAGTTACGACGCAGCAGACGAGCAGTACTTC. This sequence encodes CASSYDAADEQYF.